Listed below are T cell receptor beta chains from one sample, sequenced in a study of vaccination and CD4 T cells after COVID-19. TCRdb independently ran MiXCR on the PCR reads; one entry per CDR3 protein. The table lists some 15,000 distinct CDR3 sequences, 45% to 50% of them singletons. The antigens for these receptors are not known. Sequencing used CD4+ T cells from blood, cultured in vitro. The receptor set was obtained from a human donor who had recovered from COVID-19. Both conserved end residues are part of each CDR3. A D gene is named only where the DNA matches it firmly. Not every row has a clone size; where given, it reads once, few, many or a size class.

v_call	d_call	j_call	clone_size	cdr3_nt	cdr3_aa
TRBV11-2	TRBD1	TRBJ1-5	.	TGTGCCAGCAGCTTAGCGGCAGGGACAGGGGAATACAATCAGCCCCAGCATTTT	CASSLAAGTGEYNQPQHF
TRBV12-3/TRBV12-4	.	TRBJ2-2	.	TGTGCCAGCAGTTTCCCCCCCTGGAACACCGGGGAGCTGTTTTTT	CASSFPPWNTGELFF
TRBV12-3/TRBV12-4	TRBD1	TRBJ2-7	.	TGTGCCAGCAGTCGAGATGACGGGACAGGGGGTTGGGGTGGGAGCTCCTACGAGCAGTACTTC	CASSRDDGTGGWGGSSYEQYF
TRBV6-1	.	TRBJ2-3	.	TGTGCCAGCAGGAGCACAGATACGCAGTATTTT	CASRSTDTQYF
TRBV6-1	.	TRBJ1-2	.	TGTGCCACCCTGGGCGGCCGAGGGTATGGCTACACCTTC	CATLGGRGYGYTF
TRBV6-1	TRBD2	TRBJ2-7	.	TGTGCCAGCAGTGAATTCGGGGGGGTAGCGGGGGAGCAGTACTTC	CASSEFGGVAGEQYF
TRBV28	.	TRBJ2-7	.	TGTGCCAGCGGGGAACCAAGCTCCTACGAGCAGTACTTC	CASGEPSSYEQYF
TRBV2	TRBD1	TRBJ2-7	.	TGTGCCAGCAGTGAACTCTCGGCAGGGGGCAACGAGCAGTACTTC	CASSELSAGGNEQYF
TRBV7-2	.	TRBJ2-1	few	TGTGCCAGCAGCTTAGATTCAAGGAGCGATGAGCAGTTCTTC	CASSLDSRSDEQFF
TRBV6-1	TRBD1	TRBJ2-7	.	TGTGCCAGCAGGGAACAGGGGAGCTCCTACGAGCAGTACTTC	CASREQGSSYEQYF
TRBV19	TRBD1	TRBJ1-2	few	TGTGCCAGTAGTATTGCCCAGGGGGCAGACTATGGCTACACCTTC	CASSIAQGADYGYTF
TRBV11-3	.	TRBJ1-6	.	TGTGCCAGCAGCTTGGGTATGGCTGGTTCACCCCTCCACTTT	CASSLGMAGSPLHF
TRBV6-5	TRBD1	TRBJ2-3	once	TGTGCCAGCAGTTACGGACAGGGGAGACTCACAGATACGCAGTATTTT	CASSYGQGRLTDTQYF
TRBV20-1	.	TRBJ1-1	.	TGCAGTGCTGCCACCCAAAGGGGAGGGGTTGACACTGAAGCTTTCTTT	CSAATQRGGVDTEAFF
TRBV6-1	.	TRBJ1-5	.	TGTGCCAGCAGTGATTCGGGACGCCTACTTTTCCAGCATTTT	CASSDSGRLLFQHF
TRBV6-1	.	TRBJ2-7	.	TGTGCCAGCAGTGAAGCGCTTCTGGGTAGCAGGGCATTCGAGCAGTACTTC	CASSEALLGSRAFEQYF
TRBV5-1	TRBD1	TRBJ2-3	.	TGCGCCAGCAGCTTGGGGACAGGATCAGATACGCAGTATTTT	CASSLGTGSDTQYF
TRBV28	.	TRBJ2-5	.	TGTGCCAGCAGTTTATGGCGCCAAGAGACCCAGTACTTC	CASSLWRQETQYF
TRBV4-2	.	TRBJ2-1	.	TGTGCCAGCAGGGCCGGGGGATTCAATGAGCAGTTCTTC	CASRAGGFNEQFF
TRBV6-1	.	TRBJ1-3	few	TGTGCCAGCAGGATCGACAGTACTGGAAACACCATATATTTT	CASRIDSTGNTIYF